One T cell receptor beta chain is described in this entry. Its antigen is still unknown. Both 60 Vbeta primers and 13 Jbeta primers went into the PCR. The table came from immunoSEQ multiplex PCR; TCRdb's copy has only in-frame clones and leaves some out. The sample comprises approximately 150,000 clones, roughly 85% of which are singletons, and roughly 0.68% rests with the top ten. This record belongs to a study of cytomegalovirus exposure and HLA in healthy donors. Study-wide findings and caveats: Researchers reported that a few CMV-associated chains were confirmed in vitro as CMV antigen-specific. Sequencing had likely introduced a cluster of highly shared sequence variants as an artifact.

Sequencing input: PBMCs. This clonotype originated in a male donor in good health and CMV-seronegative.

DNA of the CDR3: TGTGCCAGCAGCTCGGGGGGTGGTGGCTACACCTTC. It is translated as CASSSGGGGYTF. V gene TRBV5-6 combines with J gene TRBJ1-2, with a possible D match to TRBD1 (5 bases). The V and J ends lost 3 bases and 7 bases respectively, with 10 bases between them. Germline V lookup: CDR1 SGHDT, CDR2 YYEEEE. This CDR3 contains 12 residues.